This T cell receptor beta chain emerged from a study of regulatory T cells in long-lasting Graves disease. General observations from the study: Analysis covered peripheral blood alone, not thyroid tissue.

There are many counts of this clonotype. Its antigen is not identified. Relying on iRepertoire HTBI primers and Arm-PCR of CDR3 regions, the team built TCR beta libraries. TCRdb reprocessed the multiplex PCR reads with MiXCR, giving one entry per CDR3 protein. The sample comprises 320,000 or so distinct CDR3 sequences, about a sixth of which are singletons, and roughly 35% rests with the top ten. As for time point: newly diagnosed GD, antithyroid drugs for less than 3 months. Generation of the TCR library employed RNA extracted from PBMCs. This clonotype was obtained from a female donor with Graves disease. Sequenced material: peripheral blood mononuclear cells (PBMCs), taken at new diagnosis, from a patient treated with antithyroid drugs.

The CDR3 nucleotides read TGTGCCAGCAGTTATGGAATGCCGGAGACCCAGTACTTC. Its translation: CASSYGMPETQYF. This chain uses TRBV6-2 or TRBV6-3 with TRBJ2-5; D is unclear. CDR1 is MNHEY and CDR2 is SVGEGT in the germline V gene. The CDR3 spans 13 residues. The ends were cut back, 3 bases at V and 5 bases at J, with 10 bases in the middle.